This T cell receptor (beta chain) came from a study of identical twins. Points on this clonotype: Its antigen is undetermined.

V shed 8 bases, J shed 1 base, and the junction held 7 bases outside the gene matches. Germline V gene sequence: CDR1 LNHDA, CDR2 SQIVND (reference sequence). The CDR3 has 15 residues. TCRdb passed the 5' RACE reads through MiXCR, listing each CDR3 protein once. The sample contains 200,000 to 250,000 distinct CDR3 sequences, approximately 7.1% of which appear only once. Study-wide points: There were fewer insertions in abundant cord blood beta clonotypes, but memory repertoires showed no such pattern. A partial confounding effect on zero-insertion analyses could come from invariant MAIT and iNKT cells.

The sample was also reused in another study, on T cells expressing NK-cell markers. This second study says: Similarly, these clonotypes led the CD3+CD56-NKG2C+ fraction as well in several donors. No clear determination of HCMV specificity was made for expanded NKG2C+ T cell clones.

V and J are TRBV19 and TRBJ1-5; 8 nucleotides match TRBD1. This TCR derives from a woman younger than 35 in good health. Sequenced sample: CD8+ T cells sorted from blood. CDR3 sequence reads: CASDPQGGSNQPQHF. The DNA of the CDR3 is TGTGCCAGTGACCCACAGGGGGGGAGCAATCAGCCCCAGCATTTT.